Described below is a single TCR beta chain sequence and its context. What antigen it recognizes has not been identified. No much larger clonotype is one base removed from it; base qualities were not supplied. The immunoSEQ Assay was the method used to sequence TCRbeta CDR3 regions. After extraction, genomic DNA underwent amplification by bias-controlled multiplex PCR, followed by high-throughput sequencing. Under the source paper's analysis protocol: To quantify the absolute abundance of each unique TCRbeta CDR3 region, sequences were collapsed and filtered. Usable DNA was measured by amplifying reference genes present in all nucleated cells, and TCRbeta template counts were normalized to that usable DNA to estimate T cell fraction. Repertoire TCRs were annotated as SARS-CoV-2-specific when V gene, CDR3 amino acid sequence and J gene were exactly matched to a known reactive TCR set. MIRA supplied the reference SARS-CoV-2 TCR set, which was filtered for enrichment in COVID-19-positive ImmuneCODE repertoires so that public or cross-reactive TCRs were removed. Using the MIRA antigens, annotated TCRs were further analysed by specific ORF or by position within an ORF. Breadth was defined as annotated unique rearrangements over total unique productive rearrangements; depth was the summed frequency of those rearrangements. Group comparisons of TCR breadth used two-sided Wilcoxon rank-sum tests. Held by TCRdb, this immuneACCESS table contains in-frame sequences only and omits some clones. Under half of the omission traces to an unresolved V gene where checked; the cause of the rest is unknown. The DNA gave D and trimming, while V, J and clone size come from that table. This sample is represented by more than 150,000 clones; about 83% of them were singletons. The ten largest clones take up 4.5% to 7.5% of the sample.

The data were taken from a study of Ad26.COV2.S vaccination and SARS-CoV-2 variants (dated by TCRdb to about 2021). Concerning the study at large: TCRbeta repertoire sequencing served as the tool for gauging how specific and how broad the SARS-CoV-2-reactive T cell receptors were following Ad26.COV2.S vaccination. The TCR-sequenced set comprised about 30 samples: around 20 Ad26.COV2.S vaccine recipients, 5 placebo recipients and 8 SARS-CoV-2 convalescent individuals.

General findings and caveats noted by the study authors: Vaccine and placebo recipients had comparable non-spike TCR breadth, which fits with the vaccine containing only spike. After vaccination, spike-specific CD8+ and CD4+ T cell responses were reported to show substantial breadth. Ad26.COV2.S recipients had higher spike-specific TCR breadth than placebo recipients (P = 0.0014). It was noted by the authors that total T cell responses may have been underestimated by the TCR breadth and depth analyses.

The time point label, as the study defines it: individuals recovered from natural SARS-CoV-2 infection. At the junction V is shortened by 5 bases and J by 4 bases; bases outside the gene matches: 3. The CDR3 covers 14 residues, taking in both the cysteine and the phenylalanine. Only the CDR3 portion is preserved as DNA: 42 bases, with reading frame beginning at the first base. Per the germline V gene, MDHEN is the CDR1 and SYDVKM is the CDR2. The sequenced sample was peripheral blood, obtained after recovery from COVID-19. The rearranged segments are TRBV28 and TRBJ2-1, with TRBD1 matching 9 junction bases. The clonotype originates from a human donor who had recovered from COVID-19. The sequence in DNA is TGTGCCAGCAGTGGGACAGGGTGGTACAATGAGCAGTTCTTC. It translates as CASSGTGWYNEQFF.